Below, 18 T cell receptor beta chains from the same sample are listed, as sequenced in a study of T-cell reconstitution after alpha-beta-depleted transplantation in children. Preparation of the TCRbeta library was carried out with unique molecular identifiers. MiXCR, run by TCRdb on the PCR reads, gives a single entry per CDR3 protein. The sample holds about 460,000 distinct CDR3 sequences, roughly a tenth seen once. The sample was PBMCs, taken before TCRalphabeta/CD19-depleted stem cell transplant. The receptors stem from a child aged 2 to 15 with inherited bone marrow failure, due to receive a stem cell transplant.

Concerning this clonotype: A clone one base away is much larger, so this may be a read error. V gene TRBV11-1 combines with J gene TRBJ2-1; the match to TRBD2 covers 14 bases. The CDR3 loop spans 18 amino acids. CDR1 and CDR2 (germline): SGHAT, FQDESV (reference sequence). V shed 6 bases, J shed 2 bases, and the junction held 9 bases outside the gene matches. The CDR3 nucleotides are TGTGCCAGCAGTCCGACTAGCGGGAGGGCCGGAACCTACAATGAGCAGTTCTTC. Translation gives CASSPTSGRAGTYNEQFF. Filled out from reference TRBV11-1 and TRBJ2-1, the complete variable domain reads EAEVAQSPRYKITEKSQAVAFWCDPISGHATLYWYRQILGQGPELLVQFQDESVVDDSQLPKDRFSAERLKGVDSTLKIQPAELGDSAMYLCASSPTSGRAGTYNEQFFGPGTRLTVL.

This clonotype was seen at least ten times. J is TRBJ2-1 and V is TRBV7-2; 7 bases agree with TRBD2. CDR3 size: 15 residues. Germline values: CDR1 SGHTA, CDR2 FQGNSA. The V and J ends lost 0 bases and 6 bases, in that order; junction bases with no gene match: 5. The CDR3 bases are TGTGCCAGCAGCTTAGCGCCTAGGGAGGGCAATGAGCAGTTCTTC. It translates to CASSLAPREGNEQFF.

The CDR3 sequence is CASILTGTLEAFF. DNA of the CDR3: TGTGCCAGTATCCTGACAGGCACCCTTGAAGCTTTCTTT. The chain links TRBV19 to TRBJ1-1; tentatively, D is TRBD1 (6 bases). This CDR3 region has 13 residues. Per germline, CDR1 LNHDA and CDR2 SQIVND (reference sequence). V was trimmed by 7 bases and J by 7 bases, leaving 16 bases between them.

This clonotype was counted only a few times. V gene TRBV30 combines with J gene TRBJ1-6, with TRBD1 as a possible D gene (5 bases). Germline V gene sequence: CDR1 GTSNPN, CDR2 SVGIG (reference sequence). The germline V and J ends were trimmed by 4 bases and 1 base, with 8 bases remaining between them. CDR3 length: 14 amino acids. CDR3 nucleotide sequence: TGTGCCTGGAACGGGGCATCCTATAATTCACCCCTCCACTTT. Its translation is CAWNGASYNSPLHF. The variable domain in full, with the rest retrieved from reference TRBV30 and TRBJ1-6, is SQTIHQWPATLVQPVGSPLSLECTVEGTSNPNLYWYRQAAGRGLQLLFYSVGIGQISSEVPQNLSASRPQDRQFILSSKKLLLSDSGFYLCAWNGASYNSPLHFGNGTRLTVT.

The table lists this clonotype with many counts. This chain joins TRBV7-8 and TRBJ2-7; perhaps TRBD2 as D (6 bases). This CDR3 is built from 15 residues. CDR1 is SGHVS, CDR2 FQNEAQ, per germline. The V end lost 6 bases, the J end lost 6 bases, and 21 bases lay between the germline ends. The CDR3 loop reads CASSYGRWLPSEQYF. DNA of the CDR3: TGTGCCAGCAGTTATGGGAGGTGGCTACCATCCGAGCAGTACTTC.

This clonotype was observed a few times. The chain links TRBV7-9 to TRBJ2-7; 8 nucleotides match TRBD2. CDR1 is SEHNR and CDR2 is FQNEAQ in the germline V gene (reference sequence). Unmatched junction bases numbered 8, after V lost 3 bases and J lost 4 bases. The CDR3 length is 15 residues. The CDR3 protein is CASSFRGGVPYEQYF. CDR3 bases: TGTGCCAGCAGCTTCCGGGGGGGGGTTCCTTACGAGCAGTACTTC.

This clonotype was found a few times. The V gene is TRBV28, the J gene TRBJ2-2, with 7 bases lining up with TRBD1. CDR1 and CDR2 (germline): MDHEN, SYDVKM. The ends lost 9 bases at V and 0 bases at J; junction bases unmatched: 10. This CDR3 region has 16 residues. The CDR3 DNA follows: TGTGCCAGTCGAACCGGGACAGAAGCGAACACCGGGGAGCTGTTTTTT. Its translation is CASRTGTEANTGELFF. Full variable domain (outside the CDR3, taken from reference TRBV28 and TRBJ2-2): DVKVTQSSRYLVKRTGEKVFLECVQDMDHENMFWYRQDPGLGLRLIYFSYDVKMKEKGDIPEGYSVSREKKERFSLILESASTNQTSMYLCASRTGTEANTGELFFGEGSRLTVL.

This clonotype was seen many times. This sequence joins TRBV9 and TRBJ2-1, with 7 bases that match TRBD2. This CDR3 is 12 amino acids long. V shed 7 bases and J 12 bases; nucleotides not matched to a gene: 10. Germline values: CDR1 SGDLS, CDR2 YYNGEE. CDR3 region: CASSEGSGTQFF. As DNA, the CDR3 is TGTGCCAGCTCCGAGGGGAGCGGGACGCAGTTCTTC.

This clonotype was seen a handful of times. The rearrangement uses TRBV20-1 and TRBJ2-2; 11 bases map to TRBD2. The CDR3 has 14 residues. Germline V CDR1 and CDR2: DFQATT, SNEGSKA (reference sequence). Trimming took 4 bases from V and 4 from J; bases not matched to a gene: 2. Here the CDR3 DNA reads TGCAGTGCTAAAGGACTAGCGGGCACCGGGGAGCTGTTTTTT. This codes for CSAKGLAGTGELFF.

The table lists this clonotype with many counts. J is TRBJ1-3 and V is TRBV27; D unclear. CDR1 and CDR2 from the germline V gene are MNHEY and SMNVEV (reference sequence). V was trimmed by 6 bases and J by 6 bases, leaving 15 bases between them. The CDR3 spans 14 residues. The CDR3, as DNA: TGTGCCAGCAGCCCAAATACTCTGCCAAACACCATATATTTT. Its protein is CASSPNTLPNTIYF.

This clonotype was seen many times. The chain employs TRBV20-1 and TRBJ2-7; 8 nucleotides line up with TRBD2. Germline CDR1 DFQATT, CDR2 SNEGSKA (reference sequence). This CDR3 is 15 amino acids long. Trimming took 0 bases from V and 7 from J; bases not matched to a gene: 11. CDR3 bases: TGCAGTGCTAGAGATTGGTTAGCGGGGACGTGGGAGCAGTACTTC. Translating it yields CSARDWLAGTWEQYF.

The chain has TRBV5-4 and TRBJ1-1, with a possible D match to TRBD1 (5 bases). Trimming took 0 bases from V and 1 from J, leaving 13 bases between them. CDR1 and CDR2 from the germline V gene are SGHNT and YYREEE (reference sequence). The CDR3 has 16 residues. CDR3 DNA: TGTGCCAGCAGCTTGGGTGAGGGGCCTTGGAACACTGAAGCTTTCTTT. Translation gives CASSLGEGPWNTEAFF. The full variable domain, in which reference TRBV5-4 and TRBJ1-1 provide the parts outside the CDR3, is ETGVTQSPTHLIKTRGQQVTLRCSSQSGHNTVSWYQQALGQGPQFIFQYYREEENGRGNFPPRFSGLQFPNYSSELNVNALELDDSALYLCASSLGEGPWNTEAFFGQGTRLTVV.

This clonotype was picked up many times. This sequence joins TRBV15 and TRBJ2-1, with TRBD2 matching 8 bases. Unmatched junction bases numbered 12, after V lost 4 bases and J lost 4 bases. Germline lookup yields CDR1 LNHNV and CDR2 YYDKDF (reference sequence). The CDR3 totals 17 residues. The DNA for the CDR3 is TGTGCCACCAGCAATAGCCATATAGCGGGAATGTACAATGAGCAGTTCTTC. Its protein is CATSNSHIAGMYNEQFF.

The sample holds many counts of this clonotype. This rearrangement joins TRBV19 to TRBJ2-7; D is unclear. Trimming removed 3 bases at V and 2 bases at J, with 14 bases between. The CDR3 sequence is 15 residues long. Germline V CDR1 and CDR2: LNHDA, SQIVND (reference sequence). The CDR3 is CASSILPTSTYEQYF. DNA of the CDR3: TGTGCCAGTAGTATCCTCCCGACATCCACCTACGAGCAGTACTTC.

This clonotype was observed at least ten times. The rearrangement links TRBV20-1 to TRBJ2-3, with D possibly matching TRBD2 (6 bases). Germline CDR1 is DFQATT and CDR2 is SNEGSKA (reference sequence). The V end lost 2 bases, the J end lost 4 bases, and 13 bases lay between the germline ends. CDR3 length equals 14 residues. CDR3 sequence: CSARRDSGSDTQYF. CDR3 nucleotides: TGCAGTGCTAGAAGGGACTCAGGGTCAGATACGCAGTATTTT.

This clonotype was detected many times. This chain uses TRBV7-9 with TRBJ1-2, with 10 bases that match TRBD1. The germline V gene encodes CDR1 SEHNR and CDR2 FQNEAQ (reference sequence). V trimming: 3 bases; J trimming: 6 bases; junction bases outside the gene matches: 7. The CDR3 covers 15 residues. As DNA, the CDR3 is TGTGCCAGCAGCTTGGGGACAGGGGTTACGGATGGCTACACCTTC. This sequence encodes CASSLGTGVTDGYTF.

This clonotype appeared a few times. The V gene is TRBV2, the J gene TRBJ1-2; D gene uncertain. The CDR3 is 14 residues long. V gave up 7 bases and J gave up 0 bases, with 12 bases separating them. Germline assignment: CDR1 SNHLY and CDR2 FYNNEI. In DNA form, the CDR3 reads TGTGCCAGCACCTGGTACAGTTCTAACTATGGCTACACCTTC. It encodes CASTWYSSNYGYTF.

The rearrangement links TRBV7-2 to TRBJ2-7, with unresolved D. The germline V gene encodes CDR1 SGHTA and CDR2 FQGNSA. CDR3 size: 13 residues. V was cut by 1 base and J by 7 bases, with 11 bases left in between. CDR3 nucleotides: TGTGCCAGCAGCTTAGTTGTCACCTTAGAGCAGTACTTC. Encoded protein: CASSLVVTLEQYF. Filled out from reference TRBV7-2 and TRBJ2-7, the complete variable domain reads GAGVSQSPSNKVTEKGKDVELRCDPISGHTALYWYRQSLGQGLEFLIYFQGNSAPDKSGLPSDRFSAERTGGSVSTLTIQRTQQEDSAVYLCASSLVVTLEQYFGPGTRLTVT.